Given below is one T cell receptor (beta chain) in context. This clone's antigen is unknown. No base quality information exists; no much larger clone differs at one position. CDR1 and CDR2 (MNHEY, SVGAGI) derive from the germline V gene. V trim: 7 bases; J trim: 3 bases; unmatched bases: 5. Including cysteine and phenylalanine, the CDR3 has 13 amino acids. This entry keeps only the CDR3 DNA: 39 bases, framed from base 1. The record originates from a study of CD8+ T cells in alopecia areata (dated by TCRdb to the late 2010s). With respect to the entire study: The treated patients, all with moderate-to-severe alopecia areata, were enrolled in an open-label pilot trial of oral tofacitinib given at 5 to 10 mg twice daily. Tofacitinib-treated patients had biopsies at baseline and at 4 and 24 weeks of treatment, with a later scalp biopsy in several patients. High-throughput TCRbeta sequencing was used to examine T cell clonal expansion in alopecia areata in both the C3H/HeJ mouse model and human patients. For the treated patients, the SALT score, which quantifies what percentage of scalp surface area is affected, served as the measure of disease severity. TCRbeta CDR3 regions were amplified by immunoSEQ multiplex PCR using 35 Vbeta forward and 13 Jbeta reverse primers. Patients stayed on tofacitinib for 6 to 18 months and then had 6 months of follow-up off drug so that delayed response and recurrence could be assessed. Scalp clonality was compared across normal scalp (n=4), patchy alopecia areata scalp (n=8), and alopecia totalis/universalis scalp (n=8). In humans, TCRbeta sequencing was performed on scalp tissue and on sorted CD4+ and CD8+ peripheral blood T cells from healthy controls and from patients with patchy or totalis/universalis alopecia areata. RNA was obtained with the PAXgene miRNA kit for fixed scalp, the miRNeasy kit for PBMCs, and the RNeasy kit for mouse skin. The paper as a whole reports these results and caveats: Because the treated cohort was small and had only one nonresponder, larger studies are needed to examine links between baseline CD8+ expansion and response. Tofacitinib significantly decreased scalp clonality and the number of expanded CD8+ clones among the top 100 scalp clones. Compared with normal scalp, lesional scalp had higher clonality and more expanded CD8+ clones, particularly in alopecia totalis/universalis, a pattern that suggests antigenic drive. Many expanded lesional clones persisted in scalp and blood during tofacitinib treatment, which may partly explain relapse after stopping treatment. Shared TCR sequences between patients were less evident than in mice, which may be partly attributable to HLA diversity in the patient population. Unlike mouse skin, where gammadelta T cells dominate, normal human skin contains resident alphabeta T cells that get sequenced too, which complicates analysis of the scalp TCR repertoire.

The sample's treatment or condition label, in plain terms: oral pan-JAK inhibitor, 5-10 mg twice daily. Peripheral blood and lesional scalp punch biopsies were obtained from patients with alopecia areata. PBMCs were separated by density centrifugation and stained for CD3, CD4 and CD8, after which CD4+ and CD8+ T cells were sorted on a FACSAria. The library was prepared using the immunoSEQ multiplex PCR assay. To provide template for TCR sequencing, every sample had RNA extracted and reverse transcribed into cDNA. First-strand cDNA was synthesized with SuperScript III using a 2:1 mix of oligo-dT and random hexamers. A synthetic immune receptor repertoire was used to measure amplification bias, and any remaining bias was corrected computationally. The published analysis was carried out like this. Raw reads were preprocessed for error removal, and CDR3 was defined according to IMGT conventions as running from the conserved cysteine to phenylalanine. Clonality was computed as 1 minus the Shannon entropy, with the entropy normalized by log2 of the number of productive unique TCRs. CD4 or CD8 identity of scalp clones was inferred by cross-referencing scalp TCRbeta sequences with sorted blood CD4 and CD8 repertoires. TCRdb stores this immuneACCESS table with in-frame sequences only. Part of the clones is absent; in the studies checked, under half of the shortfall reflects unresolved V genes, and no reason is known for the rest. Clonal size and the V and J genes are those of that table, whereas D and trimming came from the DNA. The table for this sample lists a few hundred thousand clones; 30% to 40% of them were counted only once. 0.4% to 0.55% of the sample is in the top ten clones.

The sequenced sample was CD4+ T cells sorted from blood, obtained at approximately week 30, from a patient treated with tofacitinib. The TCR originated in a human donor with alopecia areata. The rearranged segments are TRBV6-5 and TRBJ1-1, with 7 central nucleotides matching TRBD1. In nucleotides, the sequence is TGTGCCAGCACCCGACAGGGACACACTGAAGCTTTCTTT. It specifies CASTRQGHTEAFF.